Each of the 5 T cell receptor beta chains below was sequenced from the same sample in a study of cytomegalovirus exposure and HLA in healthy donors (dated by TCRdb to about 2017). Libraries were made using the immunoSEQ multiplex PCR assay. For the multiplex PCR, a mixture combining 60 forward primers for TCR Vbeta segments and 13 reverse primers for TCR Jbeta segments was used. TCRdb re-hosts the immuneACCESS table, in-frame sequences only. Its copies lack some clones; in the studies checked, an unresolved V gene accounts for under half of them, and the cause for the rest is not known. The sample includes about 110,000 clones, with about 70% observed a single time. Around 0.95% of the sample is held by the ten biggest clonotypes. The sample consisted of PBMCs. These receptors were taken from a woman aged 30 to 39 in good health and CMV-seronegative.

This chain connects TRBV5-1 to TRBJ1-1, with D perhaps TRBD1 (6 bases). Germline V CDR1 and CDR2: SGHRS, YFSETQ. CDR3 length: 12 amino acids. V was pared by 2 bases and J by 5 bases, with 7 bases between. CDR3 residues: CASSFTGTEAFF. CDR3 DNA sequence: TGCGCCAGCAGCTTTACAGGGACTGAAGCTTTCTTT.

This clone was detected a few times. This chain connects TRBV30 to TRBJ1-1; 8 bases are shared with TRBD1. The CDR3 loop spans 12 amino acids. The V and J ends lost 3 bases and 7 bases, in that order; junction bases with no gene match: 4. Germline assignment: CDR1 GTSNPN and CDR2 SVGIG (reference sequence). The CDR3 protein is CAWRGQVLEAFF. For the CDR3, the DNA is TGTGCCTGGAGGGGACAGGTGCTTGAAGCTTTCTTT.

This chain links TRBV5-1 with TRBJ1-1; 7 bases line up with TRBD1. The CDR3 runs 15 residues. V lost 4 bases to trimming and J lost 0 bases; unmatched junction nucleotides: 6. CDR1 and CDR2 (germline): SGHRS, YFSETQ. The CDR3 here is CASSEDRELNTEAFF. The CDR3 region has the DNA TGCGCCAGCAGCGAAGACAGGGAACTGAACACTGAAGCTTTCTTT. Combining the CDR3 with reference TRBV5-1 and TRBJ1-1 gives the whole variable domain KAGVTQTPRYLIKTRGQQVTLSCSPISGHRSVSWYQQTPGQGLQFLFEYFSETQRNKGNFPGRFSGRQFSNSRSEMNVSTLELGDSALYLCASSEDRELNTEAFFGQGTRLTVV.

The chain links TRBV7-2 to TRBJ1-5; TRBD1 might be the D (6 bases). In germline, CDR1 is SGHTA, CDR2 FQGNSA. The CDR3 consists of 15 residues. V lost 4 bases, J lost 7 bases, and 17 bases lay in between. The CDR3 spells CASSSAVAGVQPQHF. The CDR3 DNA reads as TGTGCCAGCAGCTCAGCGGTTGCAGGGGTCCAGCCCCAGCATTTT.

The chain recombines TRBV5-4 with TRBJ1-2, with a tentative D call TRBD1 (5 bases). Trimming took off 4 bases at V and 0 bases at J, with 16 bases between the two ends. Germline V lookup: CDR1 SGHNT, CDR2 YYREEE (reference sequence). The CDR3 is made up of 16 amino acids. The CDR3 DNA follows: TGTGCCAGCAGCGCCACCAGTACAGGAGCTAACTATGGCTACACCTTC. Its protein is CASSATSTGANYGYTF.